A single sample is the source of the 27 T cell receptor beta chains below, sequenced in a study of T cells after yellow fever vaccination. TCRdb processed the 5' RACE reads anew with MiXCR; each CDR3 protein has one entry. The top ten hold roughly a sixth of the sample, which has 400,000 or so distinct CDR3 sequences, roughly a sixth seen once. Sequencing used PBMCs, obtained before the yellow fever booster vaccination. These receptors all come from a man between 18 and 35 years old who received the YFV17D yellow fever vaccine.

This clonotype was found a few times. V and J are TRBV19 and TRBJ2-5, with D perhaps TRBD1 (6 bases). Germline CDR1 and CDR2: LNHDA and SQIVND (reference sequence). The CDR3 totals 17 residues. V was trimmed by 6 bases and J by 4 bases, leaving 24 bases between them. The CDR3 DNA reads TGTGCCAGTAGGCCCAGGGGCAAGCGAGCCAGGGGAGAGACCCAGTACTTC. Its protein product is CASRPRGKRARGETQYF.

This chain links TRBV5-1 with TRBJ2-5; possible D gene TRBD1, 5 bases. Trimming took off 5 bases at V and 2 bases at J, with 16 bases between the two ends. CDR1 SGHRS and CDR2 YFSETQ come from the germline V gene. The CDR3 contains 15 residues. The CDR3 here is CASRPQGLGQETQYF. The DNA for the CDR3 is TGCGCCAGCAGACCGCAGGGTCTGGGACAAGAGACCCAGTACTTC. Using reference TRBV5-1 and TRBJ2-5 for the parts outside the CDR3, the full variable domain is KAGVTQTPRYLIKTRGQQVTLSCSPISGHRSVSWYQQTPGQGLQFLFEYFSETQRNKGNFPGRFSGRQFSNSRSEMNVSTLELGDSALYLCASRPQGLGQETQYFGPGTRLLVL.

This sequence joins TRBV6-6 and TRBJ2-1; perhaps TRBD2 as D (7 bases). This CDR3 comprises 17 residues. Germline lookup yields CDR1 MNHNY and CDR2 SVGAGI (reference sequence). Trimming took 7 bases from V and 3 from J, leaving 22 bases between them. The DNA of the CDR3 is TGTGCCAGCACTCAGGGGCACGGACTAGTCGGCTACAATGAGCAGTTCTTC. This translates into CASTQGHGLVGYNEQFF.

V usage is TRBV4-1 and J usage is TRBJ2-7, with 7 bases matching TRBD1. Germline V lookup: CDR1 MGHRA, CDR2 YSYEKL. J lost 3 bases, V lost 1 base, and 0 bases had no gene match. The CDR3 totals 13 residues. CDR3 bases: TGCGCCAGCAGCCAAGGGGACAGCTACGAGCAGTACTTC. Translated, it gives CASSQGDSYEQYF.

This clonotype was found a few times. The V and J genes are TRBV7-9 and TRBJ1-1; D remains unclear. V gave up 0 bases and J gave up 8 bases, with 13 bases separating them. This CDR3 is 14 amino acids long. Germline V gives CDR1 SEHNR, CDR2 FQNEAQ (reference sequence). In DNA, the CDR3 is TGTGCCAGCAGCTTAGCGATAAACTGGGCAGAAGCTTTCTTT. Encoded protein: CASSLAINWAEAFF.

DNA of the CDR3: TGCGCCAGCAGCCCCGGGCCCCCACTAGCGGGGGGCACAGATACGCAGTATTTT. Its translation is CASSPGPPLAGGTDTQYF. The rearrangement uses TRBV5-1 and TRBJ2-3; 11 positions match TRBD2. The germline V gene has CDR1 SGHRS and CDR2 YFSETQ. The CDR3 sequence is 18 residues long. Trimming removed 4 bases from V and 1 base from J; junction bases left unmatched: 11.

This clonotype was detected a few times. The chain joins TRBV12-3 or TRBV12-4 to TRBJ2-1; 7 positions agree with TRBD2. CDR3 length equals 13 residues. Trimming removed 7 bases from V and 11 bases from J; junction bases left unmatched: 11. This CDR3 is CASTIRTGTKQFF. In nucleotides, the CDR3 is TGTGCCAGCACCATCCGGACGGGGACTAAGCAGTTCTTC.

This clonotype has just a few counts. The V call is TRBV18, the J call TRBJ2-3; no clear D gene. The CDR3 runs to 13 residues. Trimming stripped 0 bases from V and 4 bases from J, with 5 bases between. Germline values: CDR1 KGHSH, CDR2 LQKENI. CDR3 coding DNA: TGTGCCAGCTCACCACCGGTTCCAGATACGCAGTATTTT. The encoded protein is CASSPPVPDTQYF.

Only a few counts were recorded for this clonotype. The gene calls are TRBV10-3 and TRBJ2-7; D is possibly TRBD1 (5 bases). The CDR3 contains 15 residues. Trimming removed 2 bases from V and 4 bases from J, with 15 bases in between. Per germline, CDR1 ENHRY and CDR2 SYGVKD. The chain's CDR3 is CAISERPQGSYEQYF. CDR3 coding DNA: TGTGCCATCAGTGAGCGCCCTCAGGGATCTTACGAGCAGTACTTC.

V usage is TRBV11-2 and J usage is TRBJ2-5, with 9 bases that match TRBD2. Germline V gene data show CDR1 as SGHAT and CDR2 as FQNNGV. The CDR3 totals 16 residues. Unmatched junction bases numbered 8, after V lost 4 bases and J lost 2 bases. The chain's CDR3 is CASSSVVSGGQETQYF. CDR3 sequence (DNA): TGTGCCAGCAGCTCGGTAGTTAGCGGGGGTCAAGAGACCCAGTACTTC.

The CDR3 sequence is CASSKSPRGGETQYF. The CDR3 DNA is TGTGCCAGCAGCAAAAGCCCGCGGGGGGGAGAGACCCAGTACTTC. The chain carries TRBV21-1 and TRBJ2-5; TRBD2, the D gene given by the table, was not confirmed from the DNA. TRBV21-1 constitutes a pseudogene. The CDR3 is made up of 15 amino acids.

The rearrangement joins TRBV7-9 to TRBJ2-7, with D hard to call. Per germline, CDR1 SEHNR and CDR2 FQNEAQ (reference sequence). The CDR3 contains 13 residues. V lost 5 bases to trimming and J lost 6 bases, with 14 bases between them. CDR3 in amino acids: CASSPIRLVEQYF. CDR3 DNA: TGTGCCAGCAGCCCAATCCGTCTAGTCGAGCAGTACTTC.

The chain recombines TRBV12-3 or TRBV12-4 with TRBJ1-5; D is undetermined. The ends were cut back, 5 bases at V and 0 bases at J, with 8 bases in the middle. This CDR3 is built from 14 residues. CDR3 sequence reads: CASSSLVSNQPQHF. The CDR3 nucleotides read TGTGCCAGCAGTAGTCTGGTTAGCAATCAGCCCCAGCATTTT.

There are a few counts of this clonotype. The chain employs TRBV7-2 and TRBJ2-3, with 9 nucleotides matching TRBD2. The ends lost 5 bases at V and 4 bases at J; junction bases unmatched: 13. CDR1 is SGHTA and CDR2 is FQGNSA in the germline V gene. CDR3 size: 17 residues. As DNA, the CDR3 is TGTGCCAGCAGCCGGTTAGCGGGGGCACGAGGAGCAGATACGCAGTATTTT. Its translation is CASSRLAGARGADTQYF. Full variable domain (missing parts from reference TRBV7-2 and TRBJ2-3): GAGVSQSPSNKVTEKGKDVELRCDPISGHTALYWYRQSLGQGLEFLIYFQGNSAPDKSGLPSDRFSAERTGGSVSTLTIQRTQQEDSAVYLCASSRLAGARGADTQYFGPGTRLTVL.

This clonotype has a single count. The V and J genes are TRBV5-1 and TRBJ2-4, with 9 bases identical to TRBD1. V lost 1 base, J lost 7 bases, and 6 bases stayed unmatched. This CDR3 spans 15 amino acids. Germline-derived CDR1 and CDR2 are SGHRS and YFSETQ. The CDR3, as DNA: TGCGCCAGCAGCTTGTCCCCAGGACAGGGGAACATTCAGTACTTC. Protein: CASSLSPGQGNIQYF.

The J gene is TRBJ2-1, the V gene TRBV4-2, with TRBD2 matching over 10 bases. V lost 5 bases, J lost 5 bases, and 6 bases stayed unmatched. The V gene's germline CDR1 is LGHNA and CDR2 YNFKEQ. CDR3 length equals 15 residues. CDR3 coding DNA: TGTGCCAGCAGCGGGAGCGGGGGGGCCCACAATGAGCAGTTCTTC. Residues: CASSGSGGAHNEQFF.

This clonotype was found a few times. This chain links TRBV11-2 with TRBJ2-5; 8 bases align to TRBD2. V lost 8 bases and J lost 1; bases outside the gene matches: 12. The CDR3 contains 16 residues. CDR1 and CDR2 from the germline V gene are SGHAT and FQNNGV. CDR3 loop: CASRPGAGGLQETQYF. In nucleotides, the CDR3 is TGTGCCAGCCGTCCAGGTGCGGGGGGCCTCCAAGAGACCCAGTACTTC.

This rearrangement joins TRBV5-1 to TRBJ1-2; D ambiguous. Trimming removed 0 bases at V and 0 bases at J, with 9 bases between. This CDR3 has 15 amino acids. Germline CDR1 SGHRS, CDR2 YFSETQ. CDR3 sequence reads: CASSLAPEANYGYTF. In nucleotides, the CDR3 is TGCGCCAGCAGCTTGGCTCCAGAAGCTAACTATGGCTACACCTTC.

This clonotype was observed a few times. The V call is TRBV7-7, the J call TRBJ2-5, with D perhaps TRBD2 (5 bases). This CDR3 region has 14 residues. Deletions cut 5 bases from V and 5 bases from J, with 15 bases between. Looked up from germline, CDR1 is SSHAT and CDR2 is FNYEAQ (reference sequence). The CDR3 bases are TGTGCCAGCAGCATTGGACTCAACGTGGAGACCCAGTACTTC. Protein: CASSIGLNVETQYF.

V usage is TRBV19 and J usage is TRBJ2-3; 7 nucleotides align to TRBD1. The CDR3 spans 15 residues. Germline CDR1 is LNHDA and CDR2 is SQIVND (reference sequence). J lost 2 bases, V lost 5 bases, and 7 bases had no gene match. This CDR3 is CASSSQGVFTDTQYF. Written as DNA, the CDR3 is TGTGCCAGTAGTTCGCAGGGGGTTTTCACAGATACGCAGTATTTT.

This clonotype was counted a few times. This sequence joins TRBV20-1 and TRBJ2-3, with 7 bases matching TRBD2. The junction had 4 bases not matched to a gene; V was cut back by 0 bases and J by 1 base. Germline lookup yields CDR1 DFQATT and CDR2 SNEGSKA (reference sequence). CDR3 length equals 15 residues. CDR3 DNA sequence: TGCAGTGCTAGAGATGCCAGCGGGGGCACAGATACGCAGTATTTT. It specifies CSARDASGGTDTQYF.

The V gene is TRBV20-1, the J gene TRBJ2-5; D remains unclear. This CDR3 contains 14 residues. V shed 1 base and J shed 2 bases, with 11 bases lying between them. Germline CDR1 DFQATT, CDR2 SNEGSKA (reference sequence). CDR3 residues: CSARGLPVQETQYF. CDR3 DNA sequence: TGCAGTGCTAGAGGGCTACCGGTGCAAGAGACCCAGTACTTC.

The gene calls are TRBV3-1 and TRBJ1-3; a weak D match, TRBD1 (5 bases). Germline CDR1 and CDR2: LGHDT and YNNKEL (reference sequence). The CDR3 has 16 residues. V gave up 1 base and J gave up 11 bases, with 21 bases separating them. CDR3 sequence (DNA): TGTGCCAGCAGCCAAGGGGGCGGGACGGTCCACGCTTCCATATATTTT. The encoded protein is CASSQGGGTVHASIYF.

This clonotype has more than one count but fewer than ten. The chain recombines TRBV7-6 with TRBJ2-5, with 8 bases that match TRBD1. Looked up from germline, CDR1 is SGHVS and CDR2 is FNYEAQ. The CDR3 spans 14 residues. V lost 0 bases to trimming and J lost 5 bases; unmatched junction nucleotides: 2. CDR3 region: CASSLAQGAETQYF. CDR3 DNA: TGTGCCAGCAGCTTAGCGCAGGGGGCGGAGACCCAGTACTTC.

This clonotype was seen only a few times. J is TRBJ2-2 and V is TRBV7-9, with a possible D match to TRBD1 (5 bases). CDR3 length: 13 residues. Trimming removed 3 bases from V and 6 bases from J, with 8 bases in between. Germline CDR1 is SEHNR and CDR2 is FQNEAQ (reference sequence). This CDR3 is CASSFQGAGELFF. CDR3 coding DNA: TGTGCCAGCAGCTTTCAAGGGGCCGGGGAGCTGTTTTTT.

This clonotype was seen only a few times. The rearrangement joins TRBV6-5 to TRBJ1-1; 9 nucleotides line up with TRBD1. After removal of 2 bases from V and 0 bases from J, the junction contained 1 base not matched to a gene. The CDR3 consists of 15 residues. Germline loops: CDR1 MNHEY, CDR2 SVGAGI. CDR3 coding DNA: TGTGCCAGCAGTTACGGGACAGGGATGAACACTGAAGCTTTCTTT. This translates into CASSYGTGMNTEAFF.

This clonotype has just a few counts. The chain has TRBV7-2 and TRBJ2-5; 7 bases are a match to TRBD1. The germline V gene encodes CDR1 SGHTA and CDR2 FQGNSA. Trimming at V came to 5 bases and at J to 2 bases, leaving 5 bases not matched to a gene. CDR3 size: 14 residues. CDR3 loop: CASSPGQRQETQYF. Here the CDR3 DNA reads TGTGCCAGCAGCCCGGGACAGAGGCAAGAGACCCAGTACTTC.